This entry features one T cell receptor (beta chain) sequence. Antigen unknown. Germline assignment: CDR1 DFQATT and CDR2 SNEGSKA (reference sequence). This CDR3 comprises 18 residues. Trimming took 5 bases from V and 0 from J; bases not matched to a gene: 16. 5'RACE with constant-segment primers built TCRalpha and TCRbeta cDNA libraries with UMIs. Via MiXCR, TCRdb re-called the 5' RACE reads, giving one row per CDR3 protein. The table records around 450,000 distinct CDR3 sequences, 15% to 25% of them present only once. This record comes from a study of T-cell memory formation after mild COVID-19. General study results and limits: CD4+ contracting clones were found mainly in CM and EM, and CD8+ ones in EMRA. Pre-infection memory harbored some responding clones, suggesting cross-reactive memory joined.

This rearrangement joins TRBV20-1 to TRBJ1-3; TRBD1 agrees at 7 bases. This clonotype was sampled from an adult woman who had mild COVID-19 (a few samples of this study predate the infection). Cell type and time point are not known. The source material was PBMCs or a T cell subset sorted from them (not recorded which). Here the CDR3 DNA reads TGCAGTGCTGCCCGACGGGGGACAGCTGCCATCTCTGGAAACACCATATATTTT. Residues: CSAARRGTAAISGNTIYF.